The rows below give T cell receptor beta chains drawn from one sample of a study of blood T cell repertoires in COVID-19. Only in-frame clones appear in the TCRdb table, and some are missing; sequencing was by immunoSEQ multiplex PCR. The data hold 100,000 to 150,000 clones, with 80% to 90% observed a single time. The sequenced sample consisted of peripheral blood. All receptors derive from a human donor in a cohort sampled during active COVID-19. Each CDR3 is given with its conserved first and last residue. A D gene is named only where the DNA matches it firmly. Clone size appears in some rows only: once, few, many, or a class for an expanded clone.

j_call,clone_size,d_call,v_call,cdr3_aa,cdr3_nt
TRBJ1-2,.,.,TRBV4-3,CASSQEGGKDGYTF,TGCGCCAGCAGCCAAGAGGGGGGGAAGGATGGCTACACCTTC
TRBJ2-7,few,.,TRBV9,CASSPGASGSYEQYF,TGTGCCAGCTCACCGGGGGCTAGCGGCTCCTACGAGCAGTACTTC
TRBJ2-1,.,TRBD2,TRBV9,CASSAGLADNEQFF,TGTGCCAGCAGCGCGGGACTAGCGGACAATGAGCAGTTCTTC
TRBJ1-4,.,.,TRBV25-1,CASSEFRDSPNEKLFF,TGTGCCAGCAGTGAATTTAGAGACAGCCCTAATGAAAAACTGTTTTTT
TRBJ2-3,.,.,TRBV18,CASSPLLSSTDTQYF,TGTGCCAGCTCACCACTACTATCTAGCACAGATACGCAGTATTTT
TRBJ2-1,.,TRBD2,TRBV5-1,CASSAIAGGTNNEQFF,TGCGCCAGCAGCGCCATAGCGGGGGGGACTAACAATGAGCAGTTCTTC
TRBJ1-1,.,.,TRBV2,CASRGDTLNTEAFF,TGTGCCAGCAGGGGGGACACGCTGAACACTGAAGCTTTCTTT
TRBJ2-3,once,.,TRBV5-4,CASSLSYSITDTQYF,TGTGCCAGCAGCTTGTCGTACAGTATCACAGATACGCAGTATTTT
TRBJ1-6,once,.,TRBV3-1/TRBV3-2,CASSQPGNNSPLHF,TGTGCCAGCAGCCAACCGGGAAATAATTCACCCCTCCACTTT
TRBJ1-5,.,.,TRBV7-2,CASSLAGGSLSNQPQHF,TGTGCCAGCAGCTTAGCTGGGGGCAGCCTTAGCAATCAGCCCCAGCATTTT